The clone carrying this T cell receptor beta chain has more than one count but fewer than ten. This sample is part of a study of technical replicates of blood from a handful of donors. CDR1 is SGDLS and CDR2 is YYNGEE in the germline V gene. The CDR3 totals 13 residues. V dropped 5 bases and J dropped 3 bases, with 11 bases sitting between them. Measured with immunoSEQ multiplex PCR; TCRdb has only the in-frame clones, and not every one. Of tens of thousands of clones in the sample, 90% to 95% were seen once. The source of this sequence is a human donor in good health. Source material: T cells isolated from PBMCs. The genes are TRBV9 and TRBJ1-1, with D unresolved. The chain's CDR3 is CASSVRRDTEAFF. DNA of the CDR3: TGTGCCAGCAGTGTAAGGAGGGACACTGAAGCTTTCTTT.